Presented here are 31 T cell receptor beta chains from one specimen sequenced in a study of blood T cell repertoires in COVID-19. TCRdb keeps only in-frame clones here, not all; method: immunoSEQ multiplex PCR. In the table there are about 370,000 clones, more than 75% of which are singletons. Source material: peripheral blood. These receptors came from a woman in her twenties or thirties with COVID-19, enrolled during active disease.

CDR3 amino acids: CASSFLPGGTNTEAFF. CDR3 sequence (DNA): TGTGCCAGCAGCTTCCTCCCAGGGGGCACGAACACTGAAGCTTTCTTT. The chain joins TRBV5-5 to TRBJ1-1, with 8 nucleotides matching TRBD1. J gave up 1 base and V 2 bases, and 7 bases lay outside the gene matches. This CDR3 has 16 residues. CDR1 is SGHKS, CDR2 YYEKEE, per germline (reference sequence).

The chain employs TRBV27 and TRBJ1-5; the D gene is possibly TRBD1 (5 bases). Per germline, CDR1 MNHEY and CDR2 SMNVEV (reference sequence). The CDR3 covers 15 residues. The germline V and J ends were trimmed by 5 bases and 3 bases, with 14 bases remaining between them. This CDR3 reads CASSTNGGYNQPQHF. In DNA, the CDR3 is TGTGCCAGCAGTACTAACGGGGGGTACAATCAGCCCCAGCATTTT.

The chain recombines TRBV7-3 with TRBJ2-3; a possible D gene is TRBD2 (5 bases). The CDR3 runs to 14 residues. V lost 3 bases and J 6 bases, leaving 13 bases between the germline ends. CDR1 is SGHTA and CDR2 is FQGTGA in the germline V gene. The CDR3: CASSLSLGGDTQYF. CDR3 bases: TGTGCCAGCAGCTTGTCCCTAGGCGGGGATACGCAGTATTTT.

The chain has TRBV28 and TRBJ1-2; no clear D gene. Germline V lookup: CDR1 MDHEN, CDR2 SYDVKM. V was trimmed by 3 bases and J by 6 bases, leaving 5 bases between them. The CDR3 loop spans 11 amino acids. This CDR3 is CASSFQDGYTF. The DNA of the CDR3 is TGTGCCAGCAGTTTCCAGGATGGCTACACCTTC.

The V and J genes are TRBV9 and TRBJ2-5, with 12 positions matching TRBD1. With V trimmed by 4 bases and J by 5 bases, 9 bases remained unmatched. CDR1 is SGDLS and CDR2 is YYNGEE in the germline V gene. This CDR3 contains 16 residues. CDR3 sequence (DNA): TGTGCCAGCAGCCTAGGGACAGGGGGCGCGCAGGAGACCCAGTACTTC. Its translation: CASSLGTGGAQETQYF.

This chain connects TRBV28 to TRBJ2-2; D not resolved. V was shortened by 5 bases and J by 6 bases, with 13 bases between the two germline ends. CDR3 length: 14 amino acids. Germline V CDR1 and CDR2: MDHEN, SYDVKM. The CDR3 DNA reads TGTGCCAGCAGTATCCCAGTCATCTCCGGGGAGCTGTTTTTT. Residues: CASSIPVISGELFF.

The J gene is TRBJ1-4, the V gene TRBV5-1, with 8 bases aligning to TRBD1. The CDR3 totals 18 residues. CDR1 and CDR2 (germline): SGHRS, YFSETQ. V gave up 3 bases and J gave up 4 bases; unmatched junction bases: 14. CDR3 in amino acids: CASSSPDRVRVSNEKLFF. The CDR3 bases are TGCGCCAGCAGCTCCCCGGACAGGGTAAGGGTCAGTAATGAAAAACTGTTTTTT.

The genes are TRBV19 and TRBJ2-2; D unclear. The germline V and J ends were trimmed by 5 bases and 2 bases, with 9 bases remaining between them. The germline CDR1 and CDR2 sequences are LNHDA and SQIVND (reference sequence). CDR3 size: 14 residues. The CDR3 protein is CASSPVINTGELFF. As DNA, the CDR3 is TGTGCCAGTAGTCCGGTTATTAACACCGGGGAGCTGTTTTTT. The full variable domain, rest sourced from reference TRBV19 and TRBJ2-2, is DGGITQSPKYLFRKEGQNVTLSCEQNLNHDAMYWYRQDPGQGLRLIYYSQIVNDFQKGDIAEGYSVSREKKESFPLTVTSAQKNPTAFYLCASSPVINTGELFFGEGSRLTVL.

The gene calls are TRBV5-1 and TRBJ2-3, with 8 bases matching TRBD2. The CDR3 extends over 16 amino acids. V lost 0 bases and J lost 1; bases outside the gene matches: 4. Germline CDR1 and CDR2: SGHRS and YFSETQ. The chain's CDR3 is CASSLVSGSGTDTQYF. CDR3 in DNA: TGCGCCAGCAGCTTGGTCAGCGGGAGCGGCACAGATACGCAGTATTTT.

The V and J genes are TRBV15 and TRBJ2-2; 11 bases match TRBD2. After removal of 2 bases from V and 8 bases from J, the junction contained 10 bases not matched to a gene. Germline assignment: CDR1 LNHNV and CDR2 YYDKDF (reference sequence). This CDR3 has 17 residues. DNA for the CDR3: TGTGCCACCAGCAGACCCCTTAGCGGGAGGGCCGCTGGGGAGCTGTTTTTT. Translating it yields CATSRPLSGRAAGELFF. Complete variable domain (other parts from reference TRBV15 and TRBJ2-2): DAMVIQNPRYQVTQFGKPVTLSCSQTLNHNVMYWYQQKSSQAPKLLFHYYDKDFNNEADTPDNFQSRRPNTSFCFLDIRSPGLGDTAMYLCATSRPLSGRAAGELFFGEGSRLTVL.

The rearrangement joins TRBV10-3 to TRBJ2-2; D may be TRBD1 (7 bases). V was shortened by 0 bases and J by 5 bases, with 16 bases between the two germline ends. Germline loops: CDR1 ENHRY, CDR2 SYGVKD. This CDR3 has 17 amino acids. CDR3 nucleotides: TGTGCCATCAGTGAGTCAGGGTTGACAGGGAGGACCGGGGAGCTGTTTTTT. The encoded protein is CAISESGLTGRTGELFF.

The rearrangement links TRBV7-6 to TRBJ2-5; maybe TRBD2 (5 bases). This CDR3 spans 15 amino acids. V lost 1 base, J lost 4 bases, and 13 bases lay in between. The germline V gene has CDR1 SGHVS and CDR2 FNYEAQ. The CDR3: CASSLEGSGRETQYF. In DNA form, the CDR3 reads TGTGCCAGCAGCTTAGAAGGATCTGGGAGAGAGACCCAGTACTTC.

The chain couples TRBV25-1 to TRBJ2-5; perhaps TRBD2 as D (6 bases). Germline V gives CDR1 MGHDK, CDR2 SYGVNS. This CDR3 spans 15 amino acids. The V end lost 5 bases, the J end lost 5 bases, and 18 bases lay between the germline ends. The DNA of the CDR3 is TGTGCCAGCAGTTGGGGCGGCGGGGTAGGGGAGACCCAGTACTTC. Its protein product is CASSWGGGVGETQYF.

The V gene is TRBV7-9, the J gene TRBJ2-7, with D possibly TRBD2 on 5 matching bases. Germline CDR1 SEHNR, CDR2 FQNEAQ (reference sequence). Between the trimmed V and J ends, which lost 5 bases and 2 bases, there was a span of 10 bases. The CDR3 totals 13 residues. The CDR3 loop reads CASSRGWTYEQYF. The CDR3 coding sequence is TGTGCCAGCAGCCGCGGGTGGACCTACGAGCAGTACTTC.

This chain uses TRBV28 with TRBJ2-7, with D hard to call. V dropped 7 bases and J dropped 0 bases, with 7 bases sitting between them. The CDR3 sequence is 12 residues long. Germline CDR1 reads MDHEN; CDR2 reads SYDVKM. The CDR3 bases are TGTGCCAGCAACCTAGGCTCCTACGAGCAGTACTTC. This sequence encodes CASNLGSYEQYF.

This chain connects TRBV7-2 to TRBJ2-2; TRBD2 matches 8 bases. The CDR3 is made up of 16 amino acids. The ends lost 3 bases at V and 8 bases at J; junction bases unmatched: 11. CDR1 is SGHTA, CDR2 FQGNSA, per germline. CDR3 residues: CASSFRISGSSGELFF. The CDR3 region has the DNA TGTGCCAGCAGCTTCAGGATAAGCGGGAGTTCTGGGGAGCTGTTTTTT.

The chain uses TRBV28 and TRBJ2-3, with D unclear. This CDR3 comprises 13 residues. Germline V gene sequence: CDR1 MDHEN, CDR2 SYDVKM. V shed 8 bases and J shed 2 bases, with 11 bases lying between them. CDR3 region: CASGKRITDTQYF. In DNA form, the CDR3 reads TGTGCCAGCGGTAAGCGTATCACAGATACGCAGTATTTT.

The rearrangement uses TRBV4-3 and TRBJ2-3; no clear D. Germline V gene sequence: CDR1 LGHNA, CDR2 YSLEER. V was trimmed by 0 bases and J by 6 bases, leaving 10 bases between them. This CDR3 is 14 amino acids long. The CDR3: CASSQEAGVDTQYF. CDR3 nucleotides: TGCGCCAGCAGCCAAGAGGCAGGTGTGGATACGCAGTATTTT.

The chain carries TRBV19 and TRBJ1-5; TRBD1 aligns across 11 bases. The CDR3 is made up of 18 amino acids. Germline assignment: CDR1 LNHDA and CDR2 SQIVND (reference sequence). V lost 9 bases and J lost 0; bases outside the gene matches: 13. CDR3 sequence (DNA): TGTGCCAGCCGATACGGACAGGGGGCTTCTTATAGCAATCAGCCCCAGCATTTT. Its translation is CASRYGQGASYSNQPQHF.

J is TRBJ2-1 and V is TRBV7-8; D perhaps matches TRBD2 (5 bases). The germline V gene encodes CDR1 SGHVS and CDR2 FQNEAQ. CDR3 length: 16 amino acids. V lost 1 base, J lost 2 bases, and 12 bases lay in between. For the CDR3, the DNA is TGTGCCAGCAGCTTAGATCGGGGTATCCCCTACAATGAGCAGTTCTTC. Translation gives CASSLDRGIPYNEQFF.

The rearrangement links TRBV5-1 to TRBJ1-6; D is unclear. V lost 0 bases and J lost 7, with 11 bases in between. CDR1 is SGHRS, CDR2 YFSETQ, per germline. The CDR3 is 15 amino acids. The CDR3 loop is CASSLDLAENSPLHF. CDR3 in DNA: TGCGCCAGCAGCTTGGACCTGGCGGAGAATTCACCCCTCCACTTT.

This chain connects TRBV3-1 (or the pseudogene TRBV3-2) to TRBJ1-4; TRBD1 is a possible D gene (5 bases). V was clipped by 4 bases and J by 8 bases, with 11 bases between them. The germline V gene has CDR1 LGHDT and CDR2 YNNKEL (reference sequence). The CDR3 loop spans 13 amino acids. The CDR3 DNA follows: TGTGCCAGCAGCCGACAGCTAAGGGAAAAACTGTTTTTT. It yields the protein CASSRQLREKLFF.

J is TRBJ2-1 and V is TRBV6-4, with a possible D match to TRBD2 (6 bases). There are 15 residues in the CDR3. Germline CDR1 MRHNA, CDR2 SNTAGT. The V end was cut by 3 bases, the J end by 3 bases, with 12 bases between. The CDR3 sequence is CASSESGGDYNEQFF. The CDR3 DNA follows: TGTGCCAGCAGTGAAAGCGGAGGGGACTACAATGAGCAGTTCTTC.

The rearrangement links TRBV2 to TRBJ1-4; possibly TRBD1 for D (5 bases). The CDR3 covers 15 residues. V was trimmed by 0 bases and J by 8 bases, leaving 13 bases between them. Per germline, CDR1 SNHLY and CDR2 FYNNEI. In DNA form, the CDR3 reads TGTGCCAGCAGTGAAGCGACGCGGGGGAAGGAAAAACTGTTTTTT. Translating it yields CASSEATRGKEKLFF.

The genes are TRBV6-5 and TRBJ1-1, with 12 bases aligning to TRBD1. J lost 6 bases, V lost 5 bases, and 7 bases had no gene match. The germline gives CDR1 MNHEY, CDR2 SVGAGI. This CDR3 is built from 15 residues. DNA for the CDR3: TGTGCCAGCAGTCGGGACAGGGGGCAATCGGCTGAAGCTTTCTTT. This sequence encodes CASSRDRGQSAEAFF.

The chain employs TRBV5-1 and TRBJ1-3; perhaps TRBD1 as D (5 bases). Germline lookup yields CDR1 SGHRS and CDR2 YFSETQ. The germline V and J ends were trimmed by 2 bases and 0 bases, with 12 bases remaining between them. This CDR3 spans 16 amino acids. DNA for the CDR3: TGCGCCAGCAGCTTACGACAGCCGAGCTCTGGAAACACCATATATTTT. Protein product: CASSLRQPSSGNTIYF. Full variable domain (rest looked up from reference TRBV5-1 and TRBJ1-3): KAGVTQTPRYLIKTRGQQVTLSCSPISGHRSVSWYQQTPGQGLQFLFEYFSETQRNKGNFPGRFSGRQFSNSRSEMNVSTLELGDSALYLCASSLRQPSSGNTIYFGEGSWLTVV.

The V and J genes are TRBV28 and TRBJ2-3; D is undetermined. The ends were cut back, 3 bases at V and 5 bases at J, with 12 bases in the middle. The CDR3 loop spans 14 amino acids. CDR1 is MDHEN and CDR2 is SYDVKM in the germline V gene. CDR3 coding DNA: TGTGCCAGCAGTTTGCCTTTAACTGGAGATACGCAGTATTTT. Protein product: CASSLPLTGDTQYF.

This clone showed up many times. The chain carries TRBV18 and TRBJ1-2; 9 positions agree with TRBD1. Germline V gene sequence: CDR1 KGHSH, CDR2 LQKENI. The V gene end was trimmed by 5 bases and the J gene end by 4 bases; junction bases not matched to a gene: 11. The CDR3 consists of 16 residues. This chain's CDR3 is CASSKAGQGMGYGYTF. The CDR3 nucleotides are TGTGCCAGCTCAAAAGCTGGACAGGGGATGGGCTATGGCTACACCTTC.

The rearrangement joins TRBV5-4 to TRBJ2-5; TRBD2 aligns across 7 bases. The CDR3 totals 14 residues. The germline V gene encodes CDR1 SGHNT and CDR2 YYREEE (reference sequence). V shed 2 bases, J shed 2 bases, and the junction held 3 bases outside the gene matches. CDR3 nucleotides: TGTGCCAGCAGCTTCCAGCGGGAACAAGAGACCCAGTACTTC. The encoded protein is CASSFQREQETQYF. The full variable domain, completed using reference TRBV5-4 and TRBJ2-5, is ETGVTQSPTHLIKTRGQQVTLRCSSQSGHNTVSWYQQALGQGPQFIFQYYREEENGRGNFPPRFSGLQFPNYSSELNVNALELDDSALYLCASSFQREQETQYFGPGTRLLVL.

The V gene is TRBV18, the J gene TRBJ1-5, with no clear D. Trimming took 3 bases from V and 0 from J, leaving 6 bases between them. The germline gives CDR1 KGHSH, CDR2 LQKENI. The CDR3 covers 14 residues. The CDR3: CASSPQASNQPQHF. In DNA form, the CDR3 reads TGTGCCAGCTCACCGCAGGCTAGCAATCAGCCCCAGCATTTT.

The chain recombines TRBV7-9 with TRBJ2-5; 13 nucleotides match TRBD2. The CDR3 contains 16 residues. Germline trimming cut 3 bases from V and 2 bases from J; bases unmatched to any gene: 3. CDR1 SEHNR and CDR2 FQNEAQ come from the germline V gene (reference sequence). The DNA for the CDR3 is TGTGCCAGCAGCTTGACTAGCGGGAGGTGGCAAGAGACCCAGTACTTC. It yields the protein CASSLTSGRWQETQYF.